Reported below is one TCR beta chain. The sample is drawn from a study of cytomegalovirus exposure and HLA in healthy donors. 13 Jbeta primers and 60 Vbeta primers were used for the PCR. This table comes from immunoSEQ multiplex PCR, and its TCRdb copy is limited to in-frame clones, with some not included. This table has about 190,000 clones, roughly 77% appearing once. The CDR3 spans 16 residues. Trimming cost V 5 bases and J 0 bases; bases outside gene matches: 2. Germline V gene lookup returns CDR1 MDHEN and CDR2 SYDVKM. The clonotype comes from a man aged 35 to 55 in good health and CMV-seropositive. V usage is TRBV28 and J usage is TRBJ2-1; 12 bases fit TRBD2. Sequencing was done on a sample of PBMCs. CDR3 bases: TGTGCCAGCAGTCTGACTAGCGGGAGCTCCTACAATGAGCAGTTCTTC. This gives the protein CASSLTSGSSYNEQFF.